This T cell receptor beta chain was captured by sequencing in a study of T-cell memory formation after mild COVID-19. The CDR3 sequence is 16 residues long. Looked up from germline, CDR1 is SGHRS and CDR2 is YFSETQ. Between the trimmed V and J ends, which lost 4 bases and 6 bases, there was a span of 20 bases. TCRdb processed the 5' RACE reads anew with MiXCR; each CDR3 protein has one entry. Of roughly 600,000 distinct CDR3 sequences in the sample, about 20% were seen once. This rearrangement joins TRBV5-1 to TRBJ2-1; a possible D gene is TRBD1 (5 bases). The TCR was taken from an adult woman who had mild COVID-19 (a few samples of this study predate the infection). Cell type and time point are not known. The sequenced material came from PBMCs or a T cell subset sorted from them (not recorded which). The CDR3 protein is CASSRMDKASGNEQFF. The CDR3, as DNA: TGCGCCAGCAGCCGTATGGACAAGGCCTCGGGCAATGAGCAGTTCTTC.